The TCR beta chain under discussion was sequenced for a study of cytomegalovirus exposure and HLA in healthy donors. Study results and caveats: Most observed TCR sequences were rare, whereas some public TCRs were detected in many donors. Several V segments, TRBV6-2 and TRBV6-3 among them, could not be told apart and were dropped. For most TCR beta V segments, an earlier analysis put the productive rate at about 90% or about 30% of the time. For TCR beta chains, V- and J-gene trimming was later linked to a missense DCLRE1C variant.

With respect to this clone: Its antigen is unidentified.

PCR employed 60 Vbeta and 13 Jbeta primers. Here immunoSEQ multiplex PCR was the method, and the copy in TCRdb shows in-frame clones only, minus some. The sample includes fewer than 200,000 clones, about 85% of them seen just once. This CDR3 contains 14 residues. The germline CDR1 and CDR2 sequences are SGHAT and FQNNGV. Germline trimming cut 2 bases from V and 7 bases from J; bases unmatched to any gene: 6. The origin of this receptor is a man aged 25-40 years in good health and CMV-seropositive. Sequencing used PBMCs. V gene TRBV11-2 combines with J gene TRBJ1-2, with 8 bases lining up with TRBD1. For the CDR3, the DNA is TGTGCCAGCAGCTTACTCGGACAGGGTCGTGGCTACACCTTC. The encoded protein is CASSLLGQGRGYTF.